Given below is one TCR beta chain in context. The V gene lost 1 base and the J gene lost 10 bases, with 18 bases spanning the gap. CDR3 length equals 15 residues. Germline CDR1 SGHRS, CDR2 YFSETQ. This sample is part of a study of blood T cell repertoires in COVID-19. Clones were read by immunoSEQ multiplex PCR, and TCRdb kept only the in-frame ones, dropping some. Of tens of thousands of clones listed, 70% to 90% were seen once; the top ten hold about 17%. This TCR derives from a human donor in a cohort sampled during active COVID-19. The chain employs TRBV5-1 and TRBJ2-1; D perhaps matches TRBD2 (6 bases). The sequenced material came from peripheral blood. The CDR3 DNA reads TGCGCCAGCAGCTTGTGGGGGGAAGGGACTCCCGAGCAGTTCTTC. As protein: CASSLWGEGTPEQFF. The variable domain in full, completed from reference TRBV5-1 and TRBJ2-1, reads KAGVTQTPRYLIKTRGQQVTLSCSPISGHRSVSWYQQTPGQGLQFLFEYFSETQRNKGNFPGRFSGRQFSNSRSEMNVSTLELGDSALYLCASSLWGEGTPEQFFGPGTRLTVL.